Following are 15 T cell receptor beta chains from one sample sequenced in a study of control samples from healthy donors and cancer patients. Libraries were prepared by immunoSEQ multiplex PCR; TCRdb keeps only in-frame clonotypes and omits some of them. The sample shows about 120,000 clones, roughly 90% of them seen only once. Sequenced sample: blood. The receptors shown here come from a man between 18 and 29 years old in good health.

The rearrangement joins TRBV7-9 to TRBJ1-1, with 8 nucleotides matching TRBD1. This CDR3 comprises 13 residues. J lost 3 bases, V lost 5 bases, and 2 bases had no gene match. Germline V CDR1 and CDR2: SEHNR, FQNEAQ (reference sequence). CDR3 region: CASSRDRHTEAFF. In DNA form, the CDR3 reads TGTGCCAGCAGCCGGGACAGGCACACTGAAGCTTTCTTT.

V usage is TRBV29-1 and J usage is TRBJ1-4, with 9 nucleotides matching TRBD1. V lost 6 bases to trimming and J lost 8 bases; unmatched junction nucleotides: 7. CDR1 is SQVTM, CDR2 ANQGSEA, per germline. This CDR3 spans 13 amino acids. CDR3 amino acids: CSVRGQGGEKLFF. CDR3 coding DNA: TGCAGCGTCCGGGGACAGGGAGGCGAAAAACTGTTTTTT.

The genes are TRBV5-1 and TRBJ1-1, with no clear D. This CDR3 contains 15 residues. Germline lookup yields CDR1 SGHRS and CDR2 YFSETQ. V lost 0 bases and J 5 bases, leaving 14 bases between the germline ends. CDR3 DNA: TGCGCCAGCAGCTTGGGGGCCCCCCCGGGGACTGAAGCTTTCTTT. Its translation is CASSLGAPPGTEAFF.

The rearrangement joins TRBV10-2 to TRBJ2-6; D is ambiguous. Germline V lookup: CDR1 WSHSY, CDR2 SAAADI. This CDR3 contains 16 residues. The V end lost 2 bases, the J end lost 0 bases, and 8 bases lay between the germline ends. The CDR3 sequence is CASSEKGVSGANVLTF. CDR3 nucleotide sequence: TGCGCCAGCAGTGAGAAGGGCGTCTCTGGGGCCAACGTCCTGACTTTC.

The rearrangement joins TRBV2 to TRBJ2-5; 10 bases map to TRBD2. The CDR3 extends over 16 amino acids. J was trimmed by 1 base and V by 7 bases; bases with no gene match: 9. The V gene's germline CDR1 is SNHLY and CDR2 FYNNEI. The CDR3, as DNA: TGTGCCAGCACGAAGGGGGCTAGCGGGGGCCAAGAGACCCAGTACTTC. Translating it yields CASTKGASGGQETQYF.

The CDR3 sequence: CASSQTGEGVQYF. The CDR3 DNA sequence: TGTGCCAGCAGCCAAACGGGGGAGGGTGTGCAGTACTTC. The chain uses TRBV4-2 and TRBJ2-7, with 7 bases identical to TRBD2. Germline lookup yields CDR1 LGHNA and CDR2 YNFKEQ. V dropped 2 bases and J dropped 9; count of bases not matched to a gene: 7. The CDR3 runs 13 residues.

In its sample, this clone was seen once. The chain recombines TRBV4-1 with TRBJ2-5; TRBD1 might be the D (6 bases). Trimming left V 4 bases short and J 3 bases short, with 9 bases between. The CDR3 is 13 residues long. CDR1 and CDR2 from the germline V gene are MGHRA and YSYEKL. The CDR3 region is CASSRGQKETQYF. CDR3 DNA: TGCGCCAGCAGCCGAGGACAGAAAGAGACCCAGTACTTC.

This chain connects TRBV4-2 to TRBJ2-1; 9 positions agree with TRBD2. After removal of 4 bases from V and 0 bases from J, the junction contained 7 bases not matched to a gene. This CDR3 is 17 amino acids long. The V gene's germline CDR1 is LGHNA and CDR2 YNFKEQ. The CDR3: CASSLGTSLSSYNEQFF. The CDR3, as DNA: TGTGCCAGCAGCCTTGGGACTAGCCTGAGCTCCTACAATGAGCAGTTCTTC.

The chain joins TRBV9 to TRBJ1-1, with D hard to call. This CDR3 has 13 amino acids. Germline loops: CDR1 SGDLS, CDR2 YYNGEE. V shed 3 bases and J shed 5 bases, with 11 bases lying between them. CDR3: CASSAGMGTEAFF. CDR3 sequence (DNA): TGTGCCAGCAGCGCCGGGATGGGGACTGAAGCTTTCTTT.

The chain carries TRBV7-2 and TRBJ1-5; D is perhaps TRBD1 (5 bases). The CDR3 runs 15 residues. Germline values: CDR1 SGHTA, CDR2 FQGNSA. Trimming removed 6 bases from V and 0 bases from J, with 12 bases in between. CDR3 sequence reads: CASRIQDYSNQPQHF. In nucleotides, the CDR3 is TGTGCCAGCAGGATACAGGATTATAGCAATCAGCCCCAGCATTTT.

This chain links TRBV7-7 with TRBJ1-5, with 10 bases identical to TRBD1. CDR1 is SSHAT, CDR2 FNYEAQ, per germline (reference sequence). The J segment lost 7 bases and the V segment lost 5 bases, leaving 17 bases of the junction unmatched. This CDR3 has 18 amino acids. The CDR3 nucleotides read TGTGCCAGCAGCCCCTCCACCCCGGGGACAGGGGAACGACAGCCCCAGCATTTT. Translating gives CASSPSTPGTGERQPQHF.

The V and J genes are TRBV28 and TRBJ2-7; D not certain. With 3 bases removed from V and 0 bases from J, the gap between germline ends came to 18 bases. The CDR3 runs to 17 residues. The V gene's germline CDR1 is MDHEN and CDR2 SYDVKM. CDR3 residues: CASSLPYSETFSYEQYF. The CDR3 DNA follows: TGTGCCAGCAGTTTGCCCTACAGTGAAACATTCTCCTACGAGCAGTACTTC.

The chain uses TRBV5-5 and TRBJ1-1; D gene ambiguous. V dropped 1 base and J dropped 2 bases, with 9 bases sitting between them. In germline, CDR1 is SGHKS, CDR2 YYEKEE (reference sequence). The CDR3 length is 14 residues. DNA for the CDR3: TGTGCCAGCAGCTTGTCGGCGGTCAACACTGAAGCTTTCTTT. Its translation: CASSLSAVNTEAFF.

The rearrangement uses TRBV29-1 and TRBJ1-2; D is unclear. The V and J ends lost 2 bases and 4 bases respectively, with 11 bases between them. Germline V CDR1 and CDR2: SQVTM, ANQGSEA. The CDR3 totals 13 residues. The CDR3 region is CSVESPTLYGYTF. CDR3 coding DNA: TGCAGCGTTGAATCCCCTACACTCTATGGCTACACCTTC.

This chain links TRBV27 with TRBJ1-3, with D possibly being TRBD1 (6 bases). Trimming removed 8 bases at V and 2 bases at J, with 16 bases between. This CDR3 comprises 15 residues. Germline CDR1 and CDR2: MNHEY and SMNVEV (reference sequence). In nucleotides, the CDR3 is TGTGCCAGCGGGACACAGGGTCTCCCTGGAAACACCATATATTTT. It is translated as CASGTQGLPGNTIYF.